This TCR beta chain emerged from a study of blood T cell repertoires in COVID-19. As for the study in general: The United States, Italy and Spain supplied acute and convalescent COVID-19 samples.

Trimming at V came to 5 bases and at J to 9 bases, leaving 11 bases not matched to a gene. The CDR3 is 16 amino acids. In germline, CDR1 is SGHTA, CDR2 FQGTGA. Original analysis: Researchers report that nucleated cell counts were estimated from reference gene primer amplification. The data were produced by immunoSEQ multiplex PCR, yet TCRdb's version contains in-frame clones alone and is incomplete. Clone size and V and J calls were adopted from that table, with D and trimming inferred from the DNA. This repertoire shows about 400,000 clones, roughly 90% found once; its top ten account for roughly 0.97%.

Specimen: PBMCs or T cells enriched from blood (not recorded which). The chain joins TRBV7-3 to TRBJ2-3; 13 bases fit TRBD2. The TCR comes from a woman in her 30s with acute COVID-19. The CDR3 loop is CASSDIGTSGKRTQYF. The CDR3 nucleotides read TGTGCCAGCAGCGATATCGGGACTAGCGGGAAGAGAACGCAGTATTTT.